This T cell receptor beta chain was captured in a study of graft-versus-host responses after intestinal transplantation (dated by TCRdb to about 2021). Regarding the complete study: Multivisceral, liver-intestinal, or isolated intestinal transplants were received by the recipients. The cohort enrolled fewer than 25 intestinal transplant recipients including one retransplant, and a few patients lacking pretransplant specimens were excluded. Instead of going to the commercial service, samples from a few later patients were sequenced in-house on an Illumina MiSeq and processed with MiXCR. A peak of at least 4% donor T cells among recipient peripheral blood mononuclear cells was the definition used for donor T cell macrochimerism. Every recipient was given anti-thymocyte globulin induction, followed by roughly 3 years of maintenance tacrolimus and steroids. Bulk TCR-beta CDR3 sequencing was used to track graft-versus-host and host-versus-graft alloreactive T cell clones in the graft, circulation and bone marrow after intestinal transplantation. Alloreactive clones were identified by sequencing pre-transplant mixed lymphocyte reaction products and comparing these products with unstimulated pre-transplant donor and recipient T cells.

Preparation of the library involved the immunoSEQ multiplex PCR assay. For most patients, genomic DNA was isolated with the Qiagen DNeasy Blood and Tissue Kit and sent frozen to Adaptive Biotechnologies for TCR sequencing. Adaptive Biotechnologies carried out high-throughput TCR-beta CDR3 sequencing of genomic DNA for most patients. Per the source publication's procedure: Adaptive's ImmunoSEQ software was the source of the TCR sequencing data for about 18 patients, while a few other patients were processed with MiXCR and VDJtools. To correct CD4 versus CD8 sorting errors, sequences present in both subsets at a frequency ratio below 5:1 were removed. CDR3 nucleotide sequences shared by donor and recipient were removed because the origin of these sequences could not be assigned. To count as alloreactive, a clone needed at least 2-fold expansion over unstimulated cells and a minimum CFSE-low frequency of 0.002% (template counts) or 0.001% (read counts). Clones were considered mappable if detected in sequenced pre-transplant spleen, lymph node, or MLR CFSE-low populations of the donor or recipient. The cumulative frequency of alloreactive clones was calculated as a percentage of all sequences, weighted by copy number. Sourced from immuneACCESS, this table was stored by TCRdb with only in-frame sequences that have V and J called. A share of the clones is absent; for the studies checked, an unresolved V gene accounts for under half, and the remainder has no known explanation. V and J calls and clone size come straight from that table; D and trimming were deduced from the DNA. Within this sample are fewer than 80,000 clones, with 90% to 95% of them counted one time only. 1.7% of the sample is taken by the ten largest.

Taken with the paper, the label for time point translates to: cells obtained before transplantation from donor or recipient. CD3+CD4+ and CD3+CD8+ populations were FACS-sorted from unstimulated pre-transplant donor and recipient cells taken from spleen or lymph nodes. The full study reports these points: Early after transplant, peak levels of circulating GvH clones were associated with declines in HvG clones. GvH clones were detected in recipient bone marrow, and some appeared earlier in ileal mucosa or blood, consistent with an intestinal mucosal origin. In the allografts of patients with donor T cell macrochimerism, GvH to HvG T cell clonal ratios were high. The conclusions were limited by the relatively low number and heterogeneity of the intestinal transplant patients.

Regarding this clone: Its antigen is currently not known. Base quality data are lacking; no much larger clone is found one base away.

Sequenced material: unstimulated CD8+ T cells sorted from spleen or lymph node cells, taken before transplant. This TCR came from a human donor who was the organ donor for an intestinal transplant.

The nucleotide sequence reads TGTGCCAGCAGCTTGGGACAGGGGGCGGGATCTTATGGCTACACCTTC. This gives the protein CASSLGQGAGSYGYTF. Rearrangement joined TRBV5-6 to TRBJ1-2; 10 junctional bases match TRBD1. Inclusive of the bounding cysteine and phenylalanine, the CDR3 is 16 residues long. The retained sequence is limited to the CDR3, 48 bases, with the frame set at the first base. The CDR1 and CDR2 encoded by the germline V gene are SGHDT and YYEEEE. Trimmed from V: 0 bases; trimmed from J: 5 bases; junction bases lacking a gene match: 7.